The clone carrying this T cell receptor (beta chain) was counted at least ten times. Its antigen remains unidentified. The sample's time point: sample taken at primary tumor resection. Germline V gives CDR1 WNHNN, CDR2 SYGVQD (reference sequence). The CDR3 contains 15 residues. With 0 bases removed from V and 1 base from J, the gap between germline ends came to 9 bases. MiXCR, applied by TCRdb to the 5' RACE reads, yields one record per CDR3 protein. The repertoire holds about 9,800 distinct CDR3 sequences, roughly 6.3% seen once, with about a tenth in the top ten. This sample stems from a study of spatial heterogeneity in lung cancer. General study results and limits: How many expanded intratumoral alpha and beta TCRs were present tracked the tumor mutation count, which was a count of nonsynonymous mutations.

The TCR sequence derives from a male donor with early-stage non-small cell lung cancer. This sample comprised lung tumor tissue, obtained at surgery. The chain combines TRBV10-1 with TRBJ2-5; D is perhaps TRBD2 (5 bases). The CDR3 protein is CASSESTSGQETQYF. The CDR3 region has the DNA TGCGCCAGCAGTGAGTCTACCAGCGGCCAAGAGACCCAGTACTTC.